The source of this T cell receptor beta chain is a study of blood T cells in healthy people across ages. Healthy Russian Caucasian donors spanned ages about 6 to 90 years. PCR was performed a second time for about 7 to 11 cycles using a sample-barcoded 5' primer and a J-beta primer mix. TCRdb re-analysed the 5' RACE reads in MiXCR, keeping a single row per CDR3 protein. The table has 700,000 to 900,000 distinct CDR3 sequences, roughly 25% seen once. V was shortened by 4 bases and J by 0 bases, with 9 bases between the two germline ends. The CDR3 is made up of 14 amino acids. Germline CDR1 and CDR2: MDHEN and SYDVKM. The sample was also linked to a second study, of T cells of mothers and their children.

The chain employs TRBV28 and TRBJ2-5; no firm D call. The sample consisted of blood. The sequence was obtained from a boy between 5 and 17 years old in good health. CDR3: CASSYPGYQETQYF. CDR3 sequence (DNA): TGTGCCAGCAGTTATCCCGGGTACCAAGAGACCCAGTACTTC.